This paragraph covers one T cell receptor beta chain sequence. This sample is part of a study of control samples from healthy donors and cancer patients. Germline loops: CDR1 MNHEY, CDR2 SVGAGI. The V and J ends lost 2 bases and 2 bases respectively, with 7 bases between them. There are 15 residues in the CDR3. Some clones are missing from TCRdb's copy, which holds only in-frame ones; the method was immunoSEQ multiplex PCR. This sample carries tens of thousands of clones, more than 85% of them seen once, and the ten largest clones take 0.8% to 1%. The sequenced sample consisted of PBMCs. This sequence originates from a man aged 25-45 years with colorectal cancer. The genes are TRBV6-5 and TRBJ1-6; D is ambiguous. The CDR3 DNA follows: TGTGCCAGCAGTTACAGTGGGGCCTATAATTCACCCCTCCACTTT. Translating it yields CASSYSGAYNSPLHF.